These 13 T cell receptor beta chains share one sample of origin, sequenced in a study of blood T cell repertoires in COVID-19. TCRdb's copy holds only in-frame clones and misses some; the assay was immunoSEQ multiplex PCR. The sample includes hundreds of thousands of clones, about 92% of them seen just once. The sample consisted of PBMCs or T cells enriched from blood (not recorded which). The receptors stem from a man aged 55-75 years who had recovered from COVID-19.

The chain combines TRBV18 with TRBJ2-7; D uncertain. V was pared by 1 base and J by 2 bases, with 12 bases between. Germline V CDR1 and CDR2: KGHSH, LQKENI. CDR3 length: 15 amino acids. In DNA form, the CDR3 reads TGTGCCAGCTCACCACGAACTAAACGAACCTACGAGCAGTACTTC. Its protein is CASSPRTKRTYEQYF.

CDR3 nucleotides: TGCGCCAGCAGCTTTGGCAGACAGGGTTTAACTAATGAAAAACTGTTTTTT. This gives the protein CASSFGRQGLTNEKLFF. This chain joins TRBV5-1 and TRBJ1-4; TRBD1 aligns across 7 bases. Germline CDR1 reads SGHRS; CDR2 reads YFSETQ. The CDR3 spans 17 residues. V lost 2 bases to trimming and J lost 1 base; unmatched junction nucleotides: 8.

J is TRBJ1-5 and V is TRBV4-3; 10 positions agree with TRBD1. The CDR3 is 13 residues long. The V and J ends lost 4 bases and 7 bases, in that order; junction bases with no gene match: 1. From germline, CDR1 is LGHNA and CDR2 YSLEER. The CDR3 sequence: CASSRDRGQPQHF. For the CDR3, the DNA is TGCGCCAGCAGCCGGGACAGGGGCCAGCCCCAGCATTTT.

The genes are TRBV2 and TRBJ2-7; D is unresolved. The CDR3 length is 13 residues. The V gene's germline CDR1 is SNHLY and CDR2 FYNNEI. V shed 8 bases and J shed 0 bases, with 11 bases lying between them. The CDR3 loop is CASALQPSYEQYF. CDR3 nucleotide sequence: TGTGCCAGCGCATTACAACCCTCCTACGAGCAGTACTTC.

The rearrangement uses TRBV7-9 and TRBJ2-2, with 9 bases aligning to TRBD1. Losses at the gene ends were 5 bases for V and 6 bases for J; bases not matched to a gene: 1. The CDR3 is 13 residues long. Germline CDR1 SEHNR, CDR2 FQNEAQ (reference sequence). This CDR3 is CASSRTGAGELFF. The CDR3 DNA reads as TGTGCCAGCAGCCGGACAGGGGCCGGGGAGCTGTTTTTT.

This CDR3 reads CASSVLSSPGLGGETQYF. The CDR3 DNA reads TGTGCCAGCAGTGTCTTAAGTAGCCCGGGACTAGGGGGAGAGACCCAGTACTTC. V gene TRBV6-1 combines with J gene TRBJ2-5, with 8 positions matching TRBD2. Trimming took 4 bases from V and 4 from J; bases not matched to a gene: 17. Germline V gives CDR1 MNHNS, CDR2 SASEGT. There are 18 residues in the CDR3.

This clone was found once. The V and J genes are TRBV4-1 and TRBJ1-6, with D possibly being TRBD1 (6 bases). V was cut by 2 bases and J by 13 bases, with 9 bases left in between. This CDR3 has 12 residues. Germline CDR1 reads MGHRA; CDR2 reads YSYEKL. CDR3 in amino acids: CASSQRGGPLHF. In DNA form, the CDR3 reads TGCGCCAGCAGCCAAAGGGGGGGTCCCCTCCACTTT.

This rearrangement joins TRBV5-4 to TRBJ1-3, with D tentatively TRBD1 (6 bases). The germline gives CDR1 SGHNT, CDR2 YYREEE (reference sequence). V was pared by 0 bases and J by 1 base, with 11 bases between. This CDR3 spans 16 amino acids. The CDR3 reads CASSLGGGTSGNTIYF. The CDR3 DNA reads TGTGCCAGCAGCTTGGGGGGGGGCACGTCTGGAAACACCATATATTTT.

This chain connects TRBV24-1 to TRBJ2-1; possibly TRBD1 for D (6 bases). The V gene lost 7 bases and the J gene lost 6 bases, with 21 bases spanning the gap. The CDR3 sequence is 16 residues long. CDR1 is KGHDR, CDR2 SFDVKD, per germline. The CDR3 nucleotides read TGTGCCACCAGGGGAGTAGGACAGAGTCTTCCCAATGAGCAGTTCTTC. This gives the protein CATRGVGQSLPNEQFF.

CDR3 sequence reads: CASSIPSGTPTGELFF. The CDR3 DNA is TGTGCCAGCTCAATTCCATCCGGGACTCCTACCGGGGAGCTGTTTTTT. V gene TRBV18 combines with J gene TRBJ2-2; possibly TRBD2 for D (6 bases). The CDR3 extends over 16 amino acids. Germline values: CDR1 KGHSH, CDR2 LQKENI. V was cut by 5 bases and J by 5 bases, with 18 bases left in between.

This chain joins TRBV7-8 and TRBJ2-4; 8 nucleotides align to TRBD1. The J segment lost 2 bases and the V segment lost 4 bases, leaving 10 bases of the junction unmatched. From germline, CDR1 is SGHVS and CDR2 FQNEAQ. The CDR3 extends over 17 amino acids. Here the CDR3 DNA reads TGTGCCAGCAGCTCAAACGACAGGGGATTAACCAAAAACATTCAGTACTTC. Translating gives CASSSNDRGLTKNIQYF.

V gene TRBV29-1 combines with J gene TRBJ1-1, with D unclear. This CDR3 has 16 amino acids. CDR1 SQVTM and CDR2 ANQGSEA come from the germline V gene. V lost 3 bases and J 4 bases, leaving 21 bases between the germline ends. The CDR3 here is CSVDIPPEGRATEAFF. The CDR3 DNA reads as TGCAGCGTTGATATACCCCCGGAGGGTCGTGCCACTGAAGCTTTCTTT.

The V gene is TRBV4-1, the J gene TRBJ1-5; the D is unclear. Trimming took off 1 base at V and 6 bases at J, with 7 bases between the two ends. Germline V gives CDR1 MGHRA, CDR2 YSYEKL. The CDR3 covers 13 residues. The CDR3 here is CASSQVGAQPQHF. The CDR3 DNA reads as TGCGCCAGCAGCCAAGTGGGAGCTCAGCCCCAGCATTTT.